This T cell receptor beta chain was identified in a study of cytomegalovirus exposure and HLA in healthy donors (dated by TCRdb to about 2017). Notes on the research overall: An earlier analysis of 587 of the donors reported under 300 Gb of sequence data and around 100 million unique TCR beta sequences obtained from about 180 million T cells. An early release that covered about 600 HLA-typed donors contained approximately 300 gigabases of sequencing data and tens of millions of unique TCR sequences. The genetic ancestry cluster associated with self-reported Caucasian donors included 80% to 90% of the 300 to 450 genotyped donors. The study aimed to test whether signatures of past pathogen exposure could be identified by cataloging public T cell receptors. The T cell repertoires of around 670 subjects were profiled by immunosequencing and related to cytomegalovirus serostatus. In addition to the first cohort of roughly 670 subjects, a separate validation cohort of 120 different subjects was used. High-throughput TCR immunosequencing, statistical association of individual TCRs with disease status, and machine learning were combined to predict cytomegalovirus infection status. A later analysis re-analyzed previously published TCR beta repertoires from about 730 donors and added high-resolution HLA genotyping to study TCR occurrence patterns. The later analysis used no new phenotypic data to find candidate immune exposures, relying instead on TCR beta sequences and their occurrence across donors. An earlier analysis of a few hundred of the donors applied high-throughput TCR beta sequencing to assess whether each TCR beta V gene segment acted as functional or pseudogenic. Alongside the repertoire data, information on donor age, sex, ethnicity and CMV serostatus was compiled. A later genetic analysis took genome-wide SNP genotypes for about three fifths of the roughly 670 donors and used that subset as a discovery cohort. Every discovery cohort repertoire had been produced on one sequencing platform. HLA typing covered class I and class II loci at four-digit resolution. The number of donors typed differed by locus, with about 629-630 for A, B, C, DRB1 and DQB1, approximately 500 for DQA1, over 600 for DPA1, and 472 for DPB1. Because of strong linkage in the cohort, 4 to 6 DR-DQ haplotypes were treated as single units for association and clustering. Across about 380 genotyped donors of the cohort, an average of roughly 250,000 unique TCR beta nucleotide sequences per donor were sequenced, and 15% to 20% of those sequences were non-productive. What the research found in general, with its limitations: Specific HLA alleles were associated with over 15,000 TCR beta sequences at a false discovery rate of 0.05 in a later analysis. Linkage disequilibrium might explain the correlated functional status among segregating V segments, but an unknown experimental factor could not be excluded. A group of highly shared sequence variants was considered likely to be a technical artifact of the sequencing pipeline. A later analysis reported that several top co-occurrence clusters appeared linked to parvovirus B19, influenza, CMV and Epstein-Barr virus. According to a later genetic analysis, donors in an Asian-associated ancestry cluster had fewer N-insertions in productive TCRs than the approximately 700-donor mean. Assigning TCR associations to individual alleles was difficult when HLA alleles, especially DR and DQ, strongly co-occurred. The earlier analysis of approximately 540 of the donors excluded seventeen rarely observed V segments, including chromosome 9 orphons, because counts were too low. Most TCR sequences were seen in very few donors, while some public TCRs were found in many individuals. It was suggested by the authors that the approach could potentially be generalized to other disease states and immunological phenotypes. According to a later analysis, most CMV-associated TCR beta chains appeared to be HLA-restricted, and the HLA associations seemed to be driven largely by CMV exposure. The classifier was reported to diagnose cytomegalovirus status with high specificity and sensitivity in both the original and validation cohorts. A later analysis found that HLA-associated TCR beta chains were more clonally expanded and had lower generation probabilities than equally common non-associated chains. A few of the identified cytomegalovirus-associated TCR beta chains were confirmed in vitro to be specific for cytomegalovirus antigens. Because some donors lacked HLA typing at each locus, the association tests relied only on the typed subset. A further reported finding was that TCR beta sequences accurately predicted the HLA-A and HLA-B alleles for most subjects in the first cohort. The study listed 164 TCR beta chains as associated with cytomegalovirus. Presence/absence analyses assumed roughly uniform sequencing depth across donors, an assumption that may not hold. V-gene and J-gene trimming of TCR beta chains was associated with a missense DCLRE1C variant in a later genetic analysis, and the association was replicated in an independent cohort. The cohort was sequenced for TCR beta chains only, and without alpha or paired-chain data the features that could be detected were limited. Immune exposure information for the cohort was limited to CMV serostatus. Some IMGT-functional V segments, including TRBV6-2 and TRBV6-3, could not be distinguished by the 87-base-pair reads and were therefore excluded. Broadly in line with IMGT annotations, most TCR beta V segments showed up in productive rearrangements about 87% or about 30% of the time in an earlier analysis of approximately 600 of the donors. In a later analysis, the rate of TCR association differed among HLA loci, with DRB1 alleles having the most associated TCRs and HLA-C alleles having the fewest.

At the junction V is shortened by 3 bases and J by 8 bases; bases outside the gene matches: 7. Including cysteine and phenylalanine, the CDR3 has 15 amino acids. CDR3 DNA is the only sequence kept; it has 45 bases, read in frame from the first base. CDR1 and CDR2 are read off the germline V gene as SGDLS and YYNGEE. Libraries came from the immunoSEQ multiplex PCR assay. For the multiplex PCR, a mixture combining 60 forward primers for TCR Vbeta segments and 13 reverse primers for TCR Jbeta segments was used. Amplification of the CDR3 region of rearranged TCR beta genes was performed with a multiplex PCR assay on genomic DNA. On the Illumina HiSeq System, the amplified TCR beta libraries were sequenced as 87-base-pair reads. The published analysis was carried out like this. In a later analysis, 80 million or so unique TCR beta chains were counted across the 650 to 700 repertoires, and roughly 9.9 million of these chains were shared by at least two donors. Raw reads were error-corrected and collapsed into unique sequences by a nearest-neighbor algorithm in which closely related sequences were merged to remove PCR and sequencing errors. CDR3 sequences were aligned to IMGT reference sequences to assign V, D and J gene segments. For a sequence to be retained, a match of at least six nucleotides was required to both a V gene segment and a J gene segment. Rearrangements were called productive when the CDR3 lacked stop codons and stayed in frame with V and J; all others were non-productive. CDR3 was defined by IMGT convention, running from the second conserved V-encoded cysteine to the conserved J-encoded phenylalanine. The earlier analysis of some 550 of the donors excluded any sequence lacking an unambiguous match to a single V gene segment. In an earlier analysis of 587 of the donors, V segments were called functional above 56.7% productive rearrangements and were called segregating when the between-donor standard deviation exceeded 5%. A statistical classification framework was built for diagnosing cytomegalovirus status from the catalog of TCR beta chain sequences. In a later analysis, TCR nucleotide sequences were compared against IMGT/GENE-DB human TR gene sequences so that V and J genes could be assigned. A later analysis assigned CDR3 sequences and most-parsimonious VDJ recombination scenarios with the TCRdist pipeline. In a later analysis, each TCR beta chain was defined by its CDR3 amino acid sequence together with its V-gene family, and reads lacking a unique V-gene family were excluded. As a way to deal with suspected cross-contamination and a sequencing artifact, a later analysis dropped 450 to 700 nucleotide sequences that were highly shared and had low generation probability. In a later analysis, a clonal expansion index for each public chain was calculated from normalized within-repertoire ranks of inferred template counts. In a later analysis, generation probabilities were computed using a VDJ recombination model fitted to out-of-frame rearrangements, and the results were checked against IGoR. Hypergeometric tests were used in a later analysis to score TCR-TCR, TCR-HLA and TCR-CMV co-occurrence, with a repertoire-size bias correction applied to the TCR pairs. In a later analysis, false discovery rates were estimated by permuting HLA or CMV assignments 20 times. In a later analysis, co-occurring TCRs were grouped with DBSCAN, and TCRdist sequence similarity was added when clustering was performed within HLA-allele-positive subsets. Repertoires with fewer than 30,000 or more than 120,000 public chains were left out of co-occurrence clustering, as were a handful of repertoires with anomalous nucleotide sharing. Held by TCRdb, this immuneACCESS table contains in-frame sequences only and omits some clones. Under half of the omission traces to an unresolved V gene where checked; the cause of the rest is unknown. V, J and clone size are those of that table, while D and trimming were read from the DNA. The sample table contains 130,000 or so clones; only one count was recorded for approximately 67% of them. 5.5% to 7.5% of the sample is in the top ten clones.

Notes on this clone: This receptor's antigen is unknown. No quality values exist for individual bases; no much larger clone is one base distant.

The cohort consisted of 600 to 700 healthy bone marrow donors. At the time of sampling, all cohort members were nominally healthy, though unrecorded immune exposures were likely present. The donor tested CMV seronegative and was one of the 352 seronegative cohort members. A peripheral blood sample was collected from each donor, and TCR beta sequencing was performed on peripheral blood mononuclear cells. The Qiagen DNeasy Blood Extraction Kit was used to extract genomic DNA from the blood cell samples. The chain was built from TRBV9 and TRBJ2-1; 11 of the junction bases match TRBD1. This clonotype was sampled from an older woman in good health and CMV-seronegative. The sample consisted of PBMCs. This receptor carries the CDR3 CASSARDRGIDEQFF. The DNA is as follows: TGTGCCAGCAGCGCCCGGGACAGGGGGATCGATGAGCAGTTCTTC.